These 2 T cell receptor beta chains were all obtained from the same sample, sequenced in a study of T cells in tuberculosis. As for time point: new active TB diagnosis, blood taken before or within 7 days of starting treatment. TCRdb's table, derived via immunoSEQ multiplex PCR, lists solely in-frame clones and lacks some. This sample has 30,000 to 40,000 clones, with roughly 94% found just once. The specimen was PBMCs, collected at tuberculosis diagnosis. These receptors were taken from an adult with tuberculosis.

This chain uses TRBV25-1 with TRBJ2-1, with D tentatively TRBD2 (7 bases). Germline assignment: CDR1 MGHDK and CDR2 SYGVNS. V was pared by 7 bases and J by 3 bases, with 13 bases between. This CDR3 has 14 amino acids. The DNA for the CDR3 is TGTGCCAGCATGCCGGGGGGCAGCTACAATGAGCAGTTCTTC. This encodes CASMPGGSYNEQFF.

The CDR3: CASSTLNPSPGQRGIKSSYNEQFF. The CDR3 nucleotides are TGTGCCAGCAGTACTCTCAACCCTTCCCCGGGACAGAGGGGGATAAAGAGCTCCTACAATGAGCAGTTCTTC. The V and J genes are TRBV28 and TRBJ2-1, with 7 bases fitting TRBD1. Germline lookup yields CDR1 MDHEN and CDR2 SYDVKM. The junction had 31 bases not matched to a gene; V was cut back by 5 bases and J by 0 bases. The length of the CDR3 is 24 residues.